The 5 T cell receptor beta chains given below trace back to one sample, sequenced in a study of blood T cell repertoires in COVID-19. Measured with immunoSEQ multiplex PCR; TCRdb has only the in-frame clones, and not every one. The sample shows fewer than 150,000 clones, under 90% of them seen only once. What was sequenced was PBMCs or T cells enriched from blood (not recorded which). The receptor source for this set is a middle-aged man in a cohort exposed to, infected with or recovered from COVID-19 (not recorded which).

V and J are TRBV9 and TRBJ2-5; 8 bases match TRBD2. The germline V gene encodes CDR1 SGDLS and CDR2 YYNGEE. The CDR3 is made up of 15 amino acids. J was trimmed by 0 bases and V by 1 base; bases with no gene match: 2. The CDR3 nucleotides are TGTGCCAGCAGCGTAAGAGCGGGGGACCAAGAGACCCAGTACTTC. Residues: CASSVRAGDQETQYF.

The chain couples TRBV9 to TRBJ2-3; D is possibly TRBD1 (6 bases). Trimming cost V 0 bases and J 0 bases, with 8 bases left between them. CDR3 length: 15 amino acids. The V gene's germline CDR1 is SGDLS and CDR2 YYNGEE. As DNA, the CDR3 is TGTGCCAGCAGCGTAGGGACAGTTAGCACAGATACGCAGTATTTT. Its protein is CASSVGTVSTDTQYF.

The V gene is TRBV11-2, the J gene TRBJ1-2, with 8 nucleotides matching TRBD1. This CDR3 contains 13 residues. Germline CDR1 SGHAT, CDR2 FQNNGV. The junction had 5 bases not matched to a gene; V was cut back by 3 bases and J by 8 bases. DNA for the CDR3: TGTGCCAGCAGCTTGCAGGGGGCGCGGGGCTACACCTTC. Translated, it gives CASSLQGARGYTF.

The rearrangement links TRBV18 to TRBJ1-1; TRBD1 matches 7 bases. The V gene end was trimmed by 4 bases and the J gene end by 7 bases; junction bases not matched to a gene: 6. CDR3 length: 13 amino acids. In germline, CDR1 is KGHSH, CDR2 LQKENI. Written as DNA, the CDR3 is TGTGCCAGCTCACTCCGACAGGGAGATGAAGCTTTCTTT. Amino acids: CASSLRQGDEAFF.

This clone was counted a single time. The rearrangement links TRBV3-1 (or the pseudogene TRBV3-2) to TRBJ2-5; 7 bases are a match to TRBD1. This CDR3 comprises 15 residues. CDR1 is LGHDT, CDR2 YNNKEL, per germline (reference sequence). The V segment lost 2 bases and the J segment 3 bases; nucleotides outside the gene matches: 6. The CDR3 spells CASSQNTGEKETQYF. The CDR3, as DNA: TGTGCCAGCAGCCAAAACACAGGGGAAAAAGAGACCCAGTACTTC.